Each of the 2 T cell receptor beta chains below was sequenced from the same sample in a study of blood T cells in healthy people across ages. For the second PCR, which ran for 7 to 11 cycles, a sample-barcoded 5' primer and a J-beta primer mix were used. MiXCR, run by TCRdb on the 5' RACE reads, gives a single entry per CDR3 protein. The table records about 1.5 million distinct CDR3 sequences, under 55% of them present only once. The sample comprised blood. Receptors originate from a woman aged 18-30 years in good health.

This clonotype was seen a handful of times. The chain employs TRBV7-2 and TRBJ2-7, with 7 bases that match TRBD2. The CDR3 contains 15 residues. CDR1 and CDR2 (germline): SGHTA, FQGNSA. V was clipped by 2 bases and J by 3 bases; unmatched bases: 7. In nucleotides, the CDR3 is TGTGCCAGCAGCTTATGGGGGGGAACCGGCTACGAGCAGTACTTC. Protein product: CASSLWGGTGYEQYF.

The chain has TRBV4-3 and TRBJ1-2; tentative D call: TRBD1 (5 bases). In germline, CDR1 is LGHNA, CDR2 YSLEER. This CDR3 is built from 17 residues. Trimming took off 4 bases at V and 4 bases at J, with 22 bases between the two ends. This chain's CDR3 is CASSPSGTWGASYGYTF. CDR3 sequence (DNA): TGCGCCAGCAGCCCATCCGGGACCTGGGGCGCTAGCTATGGCTACACCTTC.